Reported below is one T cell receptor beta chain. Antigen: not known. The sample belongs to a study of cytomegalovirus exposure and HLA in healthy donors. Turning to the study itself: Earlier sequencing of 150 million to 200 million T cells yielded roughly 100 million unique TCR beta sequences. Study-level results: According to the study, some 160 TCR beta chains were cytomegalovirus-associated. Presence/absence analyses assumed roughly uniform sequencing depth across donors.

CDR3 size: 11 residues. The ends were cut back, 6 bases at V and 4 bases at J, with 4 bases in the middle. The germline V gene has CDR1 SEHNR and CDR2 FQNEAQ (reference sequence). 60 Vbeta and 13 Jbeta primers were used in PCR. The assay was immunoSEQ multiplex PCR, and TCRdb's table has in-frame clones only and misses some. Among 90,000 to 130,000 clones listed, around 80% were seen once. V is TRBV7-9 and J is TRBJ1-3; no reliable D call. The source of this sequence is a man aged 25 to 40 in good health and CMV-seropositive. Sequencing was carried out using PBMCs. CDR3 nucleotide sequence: TGTGCCAGCAGATCGGGAAACACCATATATTTT. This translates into CASRSGNTIYF.